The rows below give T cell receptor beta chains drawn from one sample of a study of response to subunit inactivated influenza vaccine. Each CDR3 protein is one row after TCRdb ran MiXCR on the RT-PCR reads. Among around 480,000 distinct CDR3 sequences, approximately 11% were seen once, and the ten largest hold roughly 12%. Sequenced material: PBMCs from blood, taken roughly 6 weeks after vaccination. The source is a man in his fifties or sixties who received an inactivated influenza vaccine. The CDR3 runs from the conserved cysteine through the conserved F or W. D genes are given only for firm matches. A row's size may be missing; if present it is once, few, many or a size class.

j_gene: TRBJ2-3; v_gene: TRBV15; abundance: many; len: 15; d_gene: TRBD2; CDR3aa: CATSRQTSDTDTQYF; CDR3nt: TGTGCCACCAGCAGACAGACTAGCGACACAGATACGCAGTATTTT
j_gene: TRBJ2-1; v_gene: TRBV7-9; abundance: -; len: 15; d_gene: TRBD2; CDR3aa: CASISGSSGDNEQFF; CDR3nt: TGTGCCAGCATCTCGGGTTCTAGCGGAGACAATGAGCAGTTCTTC
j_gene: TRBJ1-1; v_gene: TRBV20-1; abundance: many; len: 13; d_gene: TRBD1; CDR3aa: CSATRQGNTEAFF; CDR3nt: TGCAGTGCAACCCGACAGGGAAACACTGAAGCTTTCTTT
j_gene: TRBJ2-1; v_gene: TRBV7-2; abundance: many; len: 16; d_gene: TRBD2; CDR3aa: CASSRRGLAGVREQFF; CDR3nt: TGTGCCAGCAGCCGCAGAGGACTAGCGGGAGTTCGCGAGCAGTTCTTC
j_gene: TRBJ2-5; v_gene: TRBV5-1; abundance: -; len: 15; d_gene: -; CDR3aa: CASSWADRGQETQYF; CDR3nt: TGCGCCAGCAGCTGGGCGGACAGAGGGCAAGAGACCCAGTACTTC
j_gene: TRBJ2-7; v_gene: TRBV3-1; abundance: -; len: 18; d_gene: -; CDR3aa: CASSQPDTTGPVSYEQYF; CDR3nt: TGTGCCAGCAGCCAACCGGATACTACCGGACCCGTAAGCTATGAGCAGTACTTC
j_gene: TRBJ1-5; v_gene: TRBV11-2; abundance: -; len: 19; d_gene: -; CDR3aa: CASSFPSGTLRSSNQPQHF; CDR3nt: TGTGCCAGCAGCTTTCCCTCCGGGACACTACGATCTAGCAATCAGCCCCAGCATTTT
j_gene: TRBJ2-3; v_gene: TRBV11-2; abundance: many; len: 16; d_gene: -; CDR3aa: CASSLFVRGLADTQYF; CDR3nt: TGTGCCAGCAGCTTATTCGTGCGGGGCCTGGCAGATACGCAGTATTTT
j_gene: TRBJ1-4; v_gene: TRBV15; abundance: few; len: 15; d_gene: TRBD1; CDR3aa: CATSREGTGGRKLFF; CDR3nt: TGTGCCACCAGCAGAGAAGGGACAGGAGGACGAAAACTGTTTTTT
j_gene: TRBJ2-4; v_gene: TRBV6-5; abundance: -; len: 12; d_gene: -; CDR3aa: CASTTRGSRLYF; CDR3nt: TGTGCCAGCACTACACGGGGCAGCCGGCTATACTTC
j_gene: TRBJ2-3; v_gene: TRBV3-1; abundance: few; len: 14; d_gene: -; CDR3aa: CASSADTGTDTQYF; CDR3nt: TGTGCCAGCAGTGCTGATACAGGGACAGATACGCAGTATTTT
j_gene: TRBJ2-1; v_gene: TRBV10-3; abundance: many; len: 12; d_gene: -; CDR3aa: CAISGQGDEQFF; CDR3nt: TGTGCCATCAGTGGCCAGGGCGATGAGCAGTTCTTC
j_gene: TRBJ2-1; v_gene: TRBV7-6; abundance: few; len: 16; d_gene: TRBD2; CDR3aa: CASSLAGGGGDNEQFF; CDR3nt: TGTGCCAGCAGCTTAGCTGGCGGGGGAGGTGACAATGAGCAGTTCTTC
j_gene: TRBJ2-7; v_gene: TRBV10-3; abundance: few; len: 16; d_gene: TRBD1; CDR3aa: CAIQPSLGTGEGEQYF; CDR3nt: TGTGCCATCCAACCGTCTTTGGGGACAGGGGAAGGCGAGCAGTACTTC
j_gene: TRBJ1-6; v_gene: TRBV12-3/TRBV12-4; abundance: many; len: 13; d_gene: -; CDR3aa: CASSRDKSAPLHF; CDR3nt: TGTGCCAGCAGCCGGGACAAATCGGCACCCCTCCACTTT
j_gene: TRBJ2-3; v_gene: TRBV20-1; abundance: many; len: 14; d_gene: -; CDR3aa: CSASRGGGTDTQYF; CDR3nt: TGCAGTGCTAGTAGGGGGGGGGGCACAGATACGCAGTATTTT
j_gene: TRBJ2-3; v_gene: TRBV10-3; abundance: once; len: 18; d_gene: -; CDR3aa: CAISPWITSGGNADTHYF; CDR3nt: TGTGCCATCAGCCCTTGGATCACCTCTGGCGGGAATGCAGATACGCACTATTTT
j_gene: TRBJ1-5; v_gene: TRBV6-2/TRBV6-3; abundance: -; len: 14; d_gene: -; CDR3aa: CASSRSDRDQPQHF; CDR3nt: TGTGCCAGCAGTCGATCCGACAGAGATCAGCCCCAGCATTTT
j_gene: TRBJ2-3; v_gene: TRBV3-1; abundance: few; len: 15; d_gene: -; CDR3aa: CASSQRLDSTDTQYF; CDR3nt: TGTGCCAGCAGCCAAAGACTAGACAGCACAGATACGCAGTATTTT
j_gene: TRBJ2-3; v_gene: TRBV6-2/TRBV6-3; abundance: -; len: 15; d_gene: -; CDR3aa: CASSYSNPATDTQYF; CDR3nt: TGTGCCAGCAGTTACTCCAACCCGGCGACAGATACGCAGTATTTT
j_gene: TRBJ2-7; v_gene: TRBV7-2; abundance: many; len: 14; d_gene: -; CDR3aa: CASSLGVGLYEQYF; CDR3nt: TGTGCCAGCAGCTTAGGTGTAGGGCTCTACGAGCAGTACTTC
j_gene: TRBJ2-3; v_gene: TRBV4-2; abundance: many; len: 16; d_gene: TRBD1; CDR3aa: CASSQAPRTGGDTQYF; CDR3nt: TGTGCCAGCAGCCAAGCCCCCCGGACAGGGGGAGATACGCAGTATTTT